The 27 T cell receptor beta chains given below trace back to one sample, sequenced in a study of cytomegalovirus exposure and HLA in healthy donors. The PCR contained 60 Vbeta and 13 Jbeta primers. The repertoire was sequenced with immunoSEQ multiplex PCR; TCRdb's copy has only in-frame clones and lacks some. The profile shows 130,000 to 150,000 clones, more than 75% of them singletons. Sample: PBMCs. These receptor sequences come from a male donor in good health and CMV-seronegative.

The chain is built from TRBV7-9 and TRBJ2-2; D possibly corresponds to TRBD1 (5 bases). Trimming cost V 6 bases and J 4 bases, with 12 bases left between them. This CDR3 contains 14 residues. CDR1 is SEHNR and CDR2 is FQNEAQ in the germline V gene (reference sequence). CDR3 region: CASSHRQSTGELFF. The CDR3, as DNA: TGTGCCAGCAGTCACCGACAGAGCACCGGGGAGCTGTTTTTT.

The chain has TRBV2 and TRBJ2-7; unclear D gene. This CDR3 spans 10 amino acids. Per the germline V gene, CDR1 is SNHLY and CDR2 is FYNNEI. Trimming removed 8 bases from V and 3 bases from J, with 5 bases in between. As DNA, the CDR3 is TGTGCCAGCGGAGACTACGAGCAGTACTTC. Translated, it gives CASGDYEQYF.

This sequence joins TRBV11-1 and TRBJ1-4; the match to TRBD1 covers 7 bases. Germline CDR1 reads SGHAT; CDR2 reads FQDESV (reference sequence). The CDR3 sequence is 13 residues long. Trimming at V came to 5 bases and at J to 6 bases, leaving 3 bases not matched to a gene. The CDR3 reads CASSDRADEKLFF. The CDR3, as DNA: TGTGCCAGCAGCGACAGGGCCGATGAAAAACTGTTTTTT.

The V and J genes are TRBV4-2 and TRBJ2-7; perhaps TRBD1 as D (6 bases). CDR3 length: 12 residues. V was clipped by 3 bases and J by 5 bases, with 8 bases between them. Germline lookup yields CDR1 LGHNA and CDR2 YNFKEQ. CDR3 protein: CASSQNRDEQYF. In DNA, the CDR3 is TGTGCCAGCAGCCAGAACAGGGACGAGCAGTACTTC.

In the case of this clone: An end of the junction does not agree with germline; a read error may underlie this. Within the sample, other DNA sequences also encode this same CDR3. V gene TRBV7-2 combines with J gene TRBJ1-1; the D gene is possibly TRBD1 (5 bases). The CDR3 extends over 17 amino acids. Per germline, CDR1 SGHTA and CDR2 FQGNSA. The CDR3 region has the DNA TGTGCCAGCAGCTCTAGCGGGACCTTAGGTGGGGCCACTGAAGCCTTCTTT. It translates to CASSSSGTLGGATEAFF.

This chain uses TRBV28 with TRBJ1-1, with a weak D call TRBD1 (6 bases). The CDR3 contains 15 residues. V was clipped by 2 bases and J by 3 bases, with 13 bases between them. CDR1 and CDR2 from the germline V gene are MDHEN and SYDVKM. CDR3 protein: CASSLRWGLYTEAFF. The CDR3 DNA reads TGTGCCAGCAGTTTAAGATGGGGGCTGTACACTGAAGCTTTCTTT.

The chain couples TRBV30 to TRBJ2-1, with 15 bases that match TRBD2. V shed 5 bases and J 7 bases; nucleotides not matched to a gene: 15. In germline, CDR1 is GTSNPN, CDR2 SVGIG (reference sequence). The CDR3 totals 18 residues. CDR3 sequence reads: CAWWWGGLAGGPGNEQFF. In DNA, the CDR3 is TGTGCCTGGTGGTGGGGAGGACTAGCGGGGGGGCCCGGGAATGAGCAGTTCTTC.

This chain connects TRBV5-6 to TRBJ2-7; 10 bases fit TRBD1. CDR1 is SGHDT and CDR2 is YYEEEE in the germline V gene. This CDR3 spans 14 amino acids. The J segment lost 3 bases and the V segment lost 5 bases, leaving 5 bases of the junction unmatched. CDR3 sequence (DNA): TGTGCCAGCAGTCGAAGGACAGGGGGCTACGAGCAGTACTTC. Its translation: CASSRRTGGYEQYF.

The sample holds a few counts of this clone. The chain combines TRBV5-6 with TRBJ1-1, with a possible D match to TRBD1 (5 bases). Per germline, CDR1 SGHDT and CDR2 YYEEEE. The CDR3 consists of 16 residues. V lost 0 bases, J lost 1 base, and 13 bases lay in between. This chain's CDR3 is CASSLGTGLPNTEAFF. The DNA for the CDR3 is TGTGCCAGCAGCTTGGGGACGGGACTCCCGAACACTGAAGCTTTCTTT.

This clone was detected only once. This chain connects TRBV28 to TRBJ2-7; D not certain. Germline CDR1 reads MDHEN; CDR2 reads SYDVKM. Between the trimmed V and J ends, which lost 6 bases and 2 bases, there was a span of 11 bases. This CDR3 region has 13 residues. The DNA of the CDR3 is TGTGCCAGCAGCCGTGACTGGGCCTACGAGCAGTACTTC. Translation gives CASSRDWAYEQYF.

The chain couples TRBV6-5 to TRBJ2-3; D may be TRBD2 (6 bases). The CDR3 has 16 residues. Germline V gene lookup returns CDR1 MNHEY and CDR2 SVGAGI. Trimming shortened V by 0 bases and J by 4 bases, and 14 bases separated the two germline ends. For the CDR3, the DNA is TGTGCCAGCAGTTACTCGTCCCAGGGAGGTTCAGATACGCAGTATTTT. Residues: CASSYSSQGGSDTQYF.

The V and J genes are TRBV2 and TRBJ1-2; TRBD1 is a possible D gene (5 bases). V lost 8 bases and J 8 bases, leaving 24 bases between the germline ends. Germline V lookup: CDR1 SNHLY, CDR2 FYNNEI. The CDR3 spans 15 residues. The CDR3 DNA reads as TGTGCCAGCTCCGCTCGGGACGGGGGGGTAGGGGGCTACACCTTC. Residues: CASSARDGGVGGYTF.

J is TRBJ1-1 and V is TRBV5-6; no firm D call. CDR1 and CDR2 (germline): SGHDT, YYEEEE. The CDR3 has 13 amino acids. V lost 0 bases to trimming and J lost 5 bases, with 8 bases between them. In nucleotides, the CDR3 is TGTGCCAGCAGCTTGGAAGCGTGGACTGAAGCTTTCTTT. This sequence encodes CASSLEAWTEAFF.

This chain uses TRBV7-9 with TRBJ1-2; 7 bases fit TRBD1. CDR3 length equals 14 residues. V lost 4 bases to trimming and J lost 3 bases; unmatched junction nucleotides: 5. CDR1 SEHNR and CDR2 FQNEAQ come from the germline V gene (reference sequence). The CDR3 region is CASSSRTGDYGYTF. The CDR3 DNA sequence: TGTGCCAGCAGCTCTCGGACAGGCGACTATGGCTACACCTTC. The complete variable domain, with remaining parts taken from reference TRBV7-9 and TRBJ1-2, reads DTGVSQNPRHKITKRGQNVTFRCDPISEHNRLYWYRQTLGQGPEFLTYFQNEAQLEKSRLLSDRFSAERPKGSFSTLEIQRTEQGDSAMYLCASSSRTGDYGYTFGSGTRLTVV.

The rearrangement links TRBV5-6 to TRBJ2-1; 7 nucleotides align to TRBD2. The CDR3 extends over 15 amino acids. Germline lookup yields CDR1 SGHDT and CDR2 YYEEEE. V lost 0 bases to trimming and J lost 9 bases; unmatched junction nucleotides: 9. The CDR3: CASSLAVGSGVEQFF. The CDR3 DNA follows: TGTGCCAGCAGCTTGGCCGTTGGGAGCGGGGTTGAGCAGTTCTTC.

This clone was seen a few times. The V gene is TRBV7-9, the J gene TRBJ2-7; TRBD1 matches 7 bases. CDR1 is SEHNR and CDR2 is FQNEAQ in the germline V gene (reference sequence). This CDR3 has 15 residues. The V and J ends lost 5 bases and 3 bases, in that order; junction bases with no gene match: 10. CDR3 protein: CASSHPGQAIYEQYF. The CDR3 nucleotides are TGTGCCAGCAGCCACCCCGGACAGGCAATCTACGAGCAGTACTTC.

The gene calls are TRBV7-9 and TRBJ2-2; 7 nucleotides align to TRBD2. V shed 5 bases, J shed 0 bases, and the junction held 9 bases outside the gene matches. Germline CDR1 SEHNR, CDR2 FQNEAQ (reference sequence). This CDR3 comprises 17 residues. As DNA, the CDR3 is TGTGCCAGCAGCAGCCGGACTAGTGGACCGAACACCGGGGAGCTGTTTTTT. This translates into CASSSRTSGPNTGELFF.

Comments on this clone: Other DNA sequences from this sample encode an identical CDR3 as well. V gene TRBV30 combines with J gene TRBJ1-2; D gene unclear. V was clipped by 4 bases and J by 3 bases, with 9 bases between them. Germline lookup yields CDR1 GTSNPN and CDR2 SVGIG (reference sequence). This CDR3 contains 12 residues. CDR3 sequence (DNA): TGTGCCTGGAATCGAGGTGACTATGGCTACACCTTC. Translating it yields CAWNRGDYGYTF.

This clone was detected a few times. The chain couples TRBV7-3 to TRBJ2-1, with 7 nucleotides matching TRBD2. The CDR3 totals 14 residues. The junction had 8 bases not matched to a gene; V was cut back by 5 bases and J by 7 bases. The germline CDR1 and CDR2 sequences are SGHTA and FQGTGA. The CDR3, as DNA: TGTGCCAGCAGCGACCGGACTAGTGGAAATGAGCAGTTCTTC. Translated, it gives CASSDRTSGNEQFF.

This clone was seen a single time. The V gene is TRBV30, the J gene TRBJ1-6; 8 bases are shared with TRBD1. Germline assignment: CDR1 GTSNPN and CDR2 SVGIG (reference sequence). The CDR3 runs 14 residues. The V segment lost 3 bases and the J segment 10 bases; nucleotides outside the gene matches: 8. CDR3 nucleotide sequence: TGTGCCTGGAGAGGACAGGGATTGGGATCACCCCTCCACTTT. Its protein is CAWRGQGLGSPLHF.

This sequence joins TRBV7-8 and TRBJ1-1, with D possibly TRBD1 on 5 matching bases. Trimming left V 0 bases short and J 11 bases short, with 19 bases between. This CDR3 has 15 amino acids. In germline, CDR1 is SGHVS, CDR2 FQNEAQ. The CDR3 is CASSLASGTYGPAFF. DNA for the CDR3: TGTGCCAGCAGCTTAGCTTCGGGGACTTACGGTCCTGCTTTCTTT.

The chain has TRBV27 and TRBJ1-6; D possibly corresponds to TRBD1 (5 bases). The V end lost 7 bases, the J end lost 9 bases, and 22 bases lay between the germline ends. The CDR3 has 16 residues. The germline V gene has CDR1 MNHEY and CDR2 SMNVEV (reference sequence). CDR3 loop: CASTKEWGSGLSPLHF. The CDR3 DNA reads TGTGCCAGCACCAAAGAATGGGGGTCGGGACTTTCACCCCTCCACTTT.

Regarding this clone: This same CDR3 is encoded by further DNA sequences in the sample. This chain joins TRBV21-1 and TRBJ1-1. TRBV21-1 is listed as a pseudogene. CDR3 size: 20 residues. Here the CDR3 reads CASSNTHQLLGRRKNTEAFF. Here the CDR3 DNA reads TGTGCCAGCAGCAACACACACCAACTTCTGGGCCGGAGGAAGAACACTGAAGCTTTCTTT.

The chain is built from TRBV4-3 and TRBJ2-1; D gene ambiguous. There are 16 residues in the CDR3. Trimming cost V 4 bases and J 0 bases, with 13 bases left between them. CDR1 is LGHNA and CDR2 is YSLEER in the germline V gene. CDR3 bases: TGCGCCAGCAGCCCCCCCTTTTCTCCCTCCTACAATGAGCAGTTCTTC. Translating it yields CASSPPFSPSYNEQFF.

The V call is TRBV19, the J call TRBJ1-1, with TRBD1 matching 9 bases. The CDR3 consists of 14 residues. Germline CDR1 reads LNHDA; CDR2 reads SQIVND (reference sequence). After removal of 7 bases from V and 4 bases from J, the junction contained 7 bases not matched to a gene. CDR3: CASTDRGSATEAFF. The CDR3 nucleotides are TGTGCCAGTACCGACAGGGGGTCGGCCACTGAAGCTTTCTTT.

The V gene is TRBV30, the J gene TRBJ2-7; a weak D match, TRBD1 (5 bases). V was cut by 2 bases and J by 4 bases, with 18 bases left in between. CDR3 length: 15 residues. Germline assignment: CDR1 GTSNPN and CDR2 SVGIG (reference sequence). The CDR3 DNA follows: TGTGCCTGGAGTCCAGTAGTTGGGGCCAGATACGAGCAGTACTTC. Its protein product is CAWSPVVGARYEQYF.

The chain is built from TRBV6-6 and TRBJ1-2; D is perhaps TRBD1 (5 bases). The CDR3 extends over 15 amino acids. V was shortened by 2 bases and J by 2 bases, with 12 bases between the two germline ends. Per germline, CDR1 MNHNY and CDR2 SVGAGI (reference sequence). CDR3 sequence reads: CASSYGAGLNYGYTF. CDR3 in DNA: TGTGCCAGCAGTTACGGGGCAGGCTTAAACTATGGCTACACCTTC.